This TCR beta chain was recovered during a study of blood T cell repertoires in COVID-19. Study summary: Some COVID-19 samples were acute and others convalescent; all came from the United States, Italy and Spain. Nucleic acid was either cDNA or gDNA, and it came from T cells, B-cell-depleted T cells, or PBMCs.

Sequencing was performed with immunoSEQ multiplex PCR; in TCRdb, only in-frame clones are kept and a portion is missing. This sample has a few hundred thousand clones, with about 86% found just once. Residents of about two dozen US areas, aged 18 to 89 years, made up the participants. Allocation to cohorts depended on clinical history reported by the participants. The receptor's source is a woman aged 40 to 50 with acute COVID-19. The specimen sequenced was PBMCs or T cells enriched from blood (not recorded which).

The CDR3 DNA is TGTGCCAGCAGCCCGACTAGGAGGGACGAGCAGTACTTC. Protein product: CASSPTRRDEQYF. The chain has TRBV12-3 or TRBV12-4 and TRBJ2-7; D possibly corresponds to TRBD2 (6 bases). CDR3 length equals 13 residues. V lost 6 bases to trimming and J lost 5 bases, with 14 bases between them.